The present entry profiles one T cell receptor beta chain with its context. Its specific antigen is unknown. There are no base qualities to consult, and no much larger clone falls within one base. TCRbeta CDR3 regions were amplified from genomic DNA using the immunoSEQ Assay, a bias-controlled multiplex PCR. As for how the authors treated the data: Within the assay, amplification of reference gene primers was used to estimate how many nucleated cells each sample contained. Sequence reads were collapsed and filtered to measure the absolute abundance of every unique TCRbeta CDR3 rearrangement. For each sample, productive Simpson clonality was calculated as the square root of Simpson's diversity index across productive rearrangements. Here the immuneACCESS table is served through TCRdb, limited to in-frame sequences with V and J called. Missing clones are a known gap in these copies; in checked studies unresolved V genes cover under half, and the rest lacks a known reason. The V and J calls and the clone size are those of that table, but D and trimming were determined from the DNA. The sample contains about 98,000 clones, around nine tenths of them found a single time. The ten largest clonotypes hold over 9% of the sample.

CDR1 and CDR2 were assigned from the germline V gene as SGHRS and YFSETQ. From its cysteine to its phenylalanine, the CDR3 spans 15 amino acids. CDR3 DNA only is kept here, 45 bases in frame from base 1. At the junction V is shortened by 0 bases and J by 5 bases, with 13 bases in between. The collaborating institutions used their own protocols to collect whole blood in K2EDTA tubes. For TCRbeta analysis, collaborators shipped samples in one of three forms: frozen whole blood, isolated PBMCs, or DNA extracted from either of those sample types. The sample belongs to a study of blood T cell repertoires in COVID-19 (dated by TCRdb to the early 2020s). At the level of the whole study: Collaborator samples came from the United States, Italy and Spain and covered acute and convalescent phases of COVID-19. The material from the prospective study consisted of cDNA or gDNA derived from T cells, B-cell-depleted T cells, or PBMCs. Deeply sampled blood TCRbeta repertoires from subjects exposed to, actively infected with, or recovered from COVID-19 were included in the dataset. The repertoires were released in a freely available public database meant as a resource for research on the immune response to SARS-CoV-2. Samples came from the ongoing ImmuneRACE study (first 160 participants) plus 1,254 subjects from 6 global collaborators. Sample metadata almost always included a de-identified subject ID, COVID-19 status, age in years and sex. Where available, HLA class I and class II types were obtained from metadata supplied by the sample provider rather than from assay-based typing.

The research as a whole found: How much clinical and demographic metadata was included differed by source and by participant, and the metadata was provided uncurated.

The TCR was taken from a middle-aged man with acute or convalescent COVID-19. The receptor chain draws on TRBV5-1 and TRBJ2-3; TRBD2 is possibly the D segment (6 matching bases). Sequenced input: peripheral blood. The CDR3 amino acid sequence is: CASSLEWAGGDTQYF. The bases are TGCGCCAGCAGCTTGGAGTGGGCCGGGGGAGATACGCAGTATTTT. The full variable domain, with segments outside the CDR3 supplied by the reference TRBV5-1 and TRBJ2-3 proteins, appears as KAGVTQTPRYLIKTRGQQVTLSCSPISGHRSVSWYQQTPGQGLQFLFEYFSETQRNKGNFPGRFSGRQFSNSRSEMNVSTLELGDSALYLCASSLEWAGGDTQYFGPGTRLTVL.